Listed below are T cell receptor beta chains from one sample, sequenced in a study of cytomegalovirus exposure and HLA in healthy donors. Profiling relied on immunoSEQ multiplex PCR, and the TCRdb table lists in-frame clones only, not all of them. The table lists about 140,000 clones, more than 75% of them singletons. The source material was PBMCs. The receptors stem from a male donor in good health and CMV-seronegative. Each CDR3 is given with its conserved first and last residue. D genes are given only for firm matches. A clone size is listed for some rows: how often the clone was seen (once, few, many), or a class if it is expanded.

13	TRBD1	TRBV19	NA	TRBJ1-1	CASSQGANTEAFF	TGTGCCAGTAGCCAGGGGGCCAACACTGAAGCTTTCTTT
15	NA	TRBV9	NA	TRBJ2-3	CASSVGGRSTDTQYF	TGTGCCAGCAGCGTAGGGGGCAGGTCCACAGATACGCAGTATTTT
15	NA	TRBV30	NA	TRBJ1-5	CAWSEVDAGNQPQHF	TGTGCCTGGAGTGAGGTGGATGCGGGCAATCAGCCCCAGCATTTT
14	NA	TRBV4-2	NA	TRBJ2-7	CASSQGPYSYEQYF	TGTGCCAGCAGCCAAGGTCCTTACTCCTACGAGCAGTACTTC
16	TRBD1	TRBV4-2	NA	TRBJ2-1	CASSKRTGRTYNEQFF	TGTGCCAGCAGCAAAAGGACAGGAAGAACCTACAATGAGCAGTTCTTC
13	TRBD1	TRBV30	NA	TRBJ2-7	CAWRDRGLYEQYF	TGTGCCTGGCGGGACAGGGGATTGTACGAGCAGTACTTC
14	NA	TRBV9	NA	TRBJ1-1	CASSVGTANTEAFF	TGTGCCAGCAGCGTCGGAACAGCAAACACTGAAGCTTTCTTT
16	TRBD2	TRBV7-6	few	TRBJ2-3	CASSPWTSGGTDTQYF	TGTGCCAGCAGCCCGTGGACTAGCGGGGGAACAGATACGCAGTATTTT
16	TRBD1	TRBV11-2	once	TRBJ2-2	CASSLMGQGYPGELFF	TGTGCCAGCAGCTTAATGGGACAGGGATATCCCGGGGAGCTGTTTTTT
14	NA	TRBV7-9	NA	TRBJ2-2	CASSTGTADRELFF	TGTGCCAGCAGCACAGGGACGGCTGATAGGGAGCTGTTTTTT
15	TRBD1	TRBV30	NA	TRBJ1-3	CAWSVGTGSTDTIYF	TGTGCCTGGAGTGTAGGGACAGGGTCGACGGACACCATATATTTT
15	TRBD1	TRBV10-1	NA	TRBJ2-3	CASSERGRGTDTQYF	TGCGCCAGCAGTGAGCGAGGCAGGGGGACAGATACGCAGTATTTT
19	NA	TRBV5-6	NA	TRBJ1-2	CASSLESRATGPGFYGYTF	TGTGCCAGCAGCTTAGAGAGTAGAGCCACAGGACCGGGCTTCTATGGCTACACCTTC
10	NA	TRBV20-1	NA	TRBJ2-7	CSATPDEQYF	TGCAGTGCTACCCCCGACGAGCAGTACTTC
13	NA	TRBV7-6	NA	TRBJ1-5	CASSLREGQPQHF	TGTGCCAGCAGCCTAAGGGAGGGTCAGCCCCAGCATTTT
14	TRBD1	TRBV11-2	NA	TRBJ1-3	CASSSRQGRNTIYF	TGTGCCAGCAGCTCGCGACAGGGGAGGAACACCATATATTTT
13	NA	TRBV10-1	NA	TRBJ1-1	CASSETPATEAFF	TGCGCCAGCAGTGAGACGCCTGCGACTGAAGCTTTCTTT
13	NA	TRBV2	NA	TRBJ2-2	CASQGTNTGELFF	TGTGCCAGTCAGGGAACGAACACCGGGGAGCTGTTTTTT
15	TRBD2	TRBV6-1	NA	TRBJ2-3	CASCKISGGEDTQYF	TGTGCCAGCTGCAAAATTAGCGGGGGTGAGGATACGCAGTATTTT
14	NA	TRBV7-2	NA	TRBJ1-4	CASSLTATNEKLFF	TGTGCCAGCAGCTTAACAGCAACTAATGAAAAACTGTTTTTT
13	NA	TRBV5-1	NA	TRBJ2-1	CASSSTSRNEQFF	TGCGCCAGCAGCTCAACTAGTCGCAATGAGCAGTTCTTC